This TCR beta chain was found in a study of blood T cell repertoires in COVID-19. Study as a whole: Researchers got acute and convalescent COVID-19 samples from the United States, Italy and Spain. PBMCs, B-cell-depleted T cells, or T cells were the source of the cDNA or gDNA that made up the material.

Source study methods: Reference gene primers were amplified, and this amplification served to estimate nucleated cell counts. Some clones are missing from TCRdb's copy, which holds only in-frame ones; the method was immunoSEQ multiplex PCR. The V and J calls and clone size come from that table; D and trimming were worked out from the DNA. The sample gives about 190,000 clones, nearly 90% of which show up once; under 25% is in the top ten. Germline loops: CDR1 SGHAT, CDR2 FQNNGV. V gave up 2 bases and J gave up 0 bases, with 7 bases separating them. This CDR3 is built from 14 residues. Sequences were obtained from peripheral blood. This TCR was recovered from a man between 60 and 70 years old with active or convalescent COVID-19. The chain recombines TRBV11-2 with TRBJ1-1; D ambiguous. CDR3 residues: CASSLLQMNTEAFF. CDR3 DNA sequence: TGTGCCAGCAGCTTATTACAGATGAACACTGAAGCTTTCTTT.